This T cell receptor beta chain appears in the sequencing data of a study of chemoradiotherapy in HPV16-positive cancers. For the study at large: Two HPV16-positive patients' cells yielded candidate HPV-specific clones and common motifs. Findings and caveats of the study: During treatment, candidate HPV-specific clones and E7-related motifs expanded in tumor. Functional assays defining HPV-specific T cells used only a couple of HPV16-positive patients.

Worth noting for this clone: What it recognizes is unknown.

Trimming left V 3 bases short and J 8 bases short, with 13 bases between. Germline CDR1 and CDR2: SQVTM and ANQGSEA. The CDR3 consists of 12 residues. Produced via immunoSEQ multiplex PCR; TCRdb's table is partial and in-frame only. The sample holds roughly 13,000 clones, around 74% seen once. The sample was collected from a patient who underwent chemoradiotherapy. The rearrangement uses TRBV29-1 and TRBJ1-1; possible D gene TRBD1, 6 bases. This TCR came from a human donor with HPV-associated anogenital cancer. The CDR3 reads CSVDWGAPEAFF. CDR3 DNA: TGCAGCGTTGATTGGGGGGCCCCCGAAGCTTTCTTT.